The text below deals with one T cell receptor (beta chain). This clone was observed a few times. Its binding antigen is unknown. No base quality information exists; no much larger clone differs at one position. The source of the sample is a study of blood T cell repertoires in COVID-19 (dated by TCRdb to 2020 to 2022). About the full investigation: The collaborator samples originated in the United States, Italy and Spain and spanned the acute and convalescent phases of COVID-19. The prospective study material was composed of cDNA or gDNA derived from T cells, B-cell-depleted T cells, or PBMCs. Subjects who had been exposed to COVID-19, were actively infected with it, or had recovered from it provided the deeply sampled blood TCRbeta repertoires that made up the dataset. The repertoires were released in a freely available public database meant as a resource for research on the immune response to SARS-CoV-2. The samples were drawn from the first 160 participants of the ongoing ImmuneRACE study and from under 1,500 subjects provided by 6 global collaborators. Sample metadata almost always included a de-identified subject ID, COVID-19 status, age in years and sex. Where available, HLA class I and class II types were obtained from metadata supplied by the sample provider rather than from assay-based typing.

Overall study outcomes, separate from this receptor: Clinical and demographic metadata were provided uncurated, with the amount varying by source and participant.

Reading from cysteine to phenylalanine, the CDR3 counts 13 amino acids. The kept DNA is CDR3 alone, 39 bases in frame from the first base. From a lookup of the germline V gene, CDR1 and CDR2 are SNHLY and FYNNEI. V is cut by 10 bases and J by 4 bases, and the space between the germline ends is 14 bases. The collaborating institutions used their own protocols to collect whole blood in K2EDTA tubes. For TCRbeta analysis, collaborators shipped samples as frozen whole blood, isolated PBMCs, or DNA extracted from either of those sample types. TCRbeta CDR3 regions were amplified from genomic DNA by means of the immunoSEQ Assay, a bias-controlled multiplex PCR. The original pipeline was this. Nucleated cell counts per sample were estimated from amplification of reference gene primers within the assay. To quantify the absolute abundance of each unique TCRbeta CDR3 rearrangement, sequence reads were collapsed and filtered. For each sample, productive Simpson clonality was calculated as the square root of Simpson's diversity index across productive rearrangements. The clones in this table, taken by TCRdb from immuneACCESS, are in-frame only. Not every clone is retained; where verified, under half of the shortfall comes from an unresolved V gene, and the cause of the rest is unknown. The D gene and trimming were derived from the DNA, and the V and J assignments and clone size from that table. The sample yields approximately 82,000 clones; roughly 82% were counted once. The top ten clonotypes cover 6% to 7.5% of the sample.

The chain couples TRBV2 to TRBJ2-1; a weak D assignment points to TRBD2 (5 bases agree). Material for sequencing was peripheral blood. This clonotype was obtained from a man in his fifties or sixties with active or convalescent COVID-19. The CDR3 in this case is CAIAMGLYNEQFF. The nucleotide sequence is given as TGTGCCATAGCGATGGGCCTTTACAATGAGCAGTTCTTC.